These 25 T cell receptor beta chains came from one sample sequenced in a study of T cells in Graves' hyperthyroidism and ophthalmopathy. From RNA transcripts, TCR beta CDR3 regions were amplified. HTBI primers were employed in a first-round RT-PCR of the TCR CDR3. In TCRdb, the multiplex PCR reads were re-called with MiXCR into one record per CDR3 protein. The sample contains about 770,000 distinct CDR3 sequences, roughly 20% of which appear only once. Sequencing was done on a sample of blood. The receptors derive from a woman aged 50 to 60 with Graves' hyperthyroidism that later progressed to Graves' ophthalmopathy.

The rearrangement links TRBV5-6 to TRBJ2-2; the D is unclear. The CDR3 has 13 residues. V dropped 3 bases and J dropped 5 bases, with 8 bases sitting between them. CDR1 is SGHDT, CDR2 YYEEEE, per germline. Here the CDR3 reads CASSWGETGELFF. CDR3 DNA: TGTGCCAGCAGCTGGGGTGAGACCGGGGAGCTGTTTTTT.

Only a few counts were recorded for this clonotype. The V call is TRBV5-1, the J call TRBJ1-1; D is possibly TRBD1 (6 bases). Germline V gene sequence: CDR1 SGHRS, CDR2 YFSETQ. V shed 5 bases and J shed 6 bases, with 23 bases lying between them. The CDR3 totals 16 residues. This CDR3 reads CASRSRSTGRLAEAFF. As DNA, the CDR3 is TGCGCCAGCAGATCAAGGTCGACAGGCCGCTTGGCTGAAGCTTTCTTT.

There are a few counts of this clonotype. This rearrangement joins TRBV6-1 to TRBJ2-5; TRBD1 might be the D (5 bases). Trimming pared 7 bases from V and 2 bases from J, leaving 11 bases between. This CDR3 spans 13 amino acids. Germline V gene lookup returns CDR1 MNHNS and CDR2 SASEGT. The CDR3 nucleotides read TGTGCCAGCAATCTAAGGGGTCAAGAGACCCAGTACTTC. Translating it yields CASNLRGQETQYF.

The rearrangement links TRBV5-6 to TRBJ2-2; D possibly matches TRBD1 or TRBD2 (5 bases each). The CDR3 is made up of 17 amino acids. V dropped 2 bases and J dropped 2 bases, with 16 bases sitting between them. CDR1 and CDR2 (germline): SGHDT, YYEEEE. The CDR3 is CASSFTVGTPNTGELFF. CDR3 in DNA: TGTGCCAGCAGCTTTACGGTTGGGACCCCAAACACCGGGGAGCTGTTTTTT.

At least ten counts were recorded for this clonotype. V gene TRBV30 combines with J gene TRBJ1-2; 7 bases map to TRBD1. The CDR3 runs 12 residues. Unmatched junction bases numbered 6, after V lost 8 bases and J lost 3 bases. Germline CDR1 reads GTSNPN; CDR2 reads SVGIG (reference sequence). The DNA for the CDR3 is TGTGCCGGGTCACAGGGGTACTATGGCTACACCTTC. This sequence encodes CAGSQGYYGYTF.

To note about this clonotype: A much larger clone differs by one base, so this may be a read error. Without the conserved terminal phenylalanine or tryptophan, this CDR3 likely stems from a read error. This sequence joins TRBV30 and TRBJ1-1, with TRBD1 identical over 7 bases. V lost 5 bases, J lost 1 base, and 7 bases stayed unmatched. The CDR3 runs 14 residues. The germline gives CDR1 GTSNPN, CDR2 SVGIG (reference sequence). The CDR3 spells CAWVLGQRNTEAFS. Here the CDR3 DNA reads TGTGCCTGGGTTCTGGGACAGAGGAACACTGAAGCTTTCTCT.

There are many counts of this clonotype. For the CDR3, the DNA is TGTGCCAGCAGCGCGGGACAGGGAAAGGTGGAGCAGTTCTTC. This sequence encodes CASSAGQGKVEQFF. The chain combines TRBV5-6 with TRBJ2-1; 9 positions agree with TRBD1. J lost 10 bases, V lost 4 bases, and 9 bases had no gene match. The CDR3 is 14 amino acids. CDR1 and CDR2 (germline): SGHDT, YYEEEE.

This clonotype was picked up many times. The chain is built from TRBV6-6 and TRBJ2-5, with a tentative D call TRBD1 (5 bases). There are 16 residues in the CDR3. V lost 0 bases, J lost 6 bases, and 17 bases lay in between. Germline assignment: CDR1 MNHNY and CDR2 SVGAGI (reference sequence). This CDR3 is CASSYSSSSGIKTQYF. The CDR3 bases are TGTGCCAGCAGTTACTCGAGCTCGTCAGGGATAAAGACCCAGTACTTC.

The V gene is TRBV20-1, the J gene TRBJ2-1; D is possibly TRBD2 (5 bases). The CDR3 has 11 residues. Germline CDR1 and CDR2: DFQATT and SNEGSKA (reference sequence). Trimming took off 3 bases at V and 10 bases at J, with 10 bases between the two ends. The CDR3 coding sequence is TGCAGTGCTAGGCCCAGAGGGGAGCAGTTCTTC. Translated, it gives CSARPRGEQFF.

This clonotype appeared many times. This chain's CDR3 is CASSLKSRGRQETQYF. The CDR3, as DNA: TGTGCCAGCAGCTTAAAATCCAGGGGACGTCAAGAGACCCAGTACTTC. The J gene is TRBJ2-5, the V gene TRBV11-2; TRBD1 is a possible D gene (6 bases). CDR1 SGHAT and CDR2 FQNNGV come from the germline V gene. The CDR3 has 16 residues. V was cut by 2 bases and J by 2 bases, with 15 bases left in between.

The rearrangement links TRBV5-5 to TRBJ1-2, with TRBD1 matching over 10 bases. Trimming took 4 bases from V and 1 from J; bases not matched to a gene: 7. Germline CDR1 is SGHKS and CDR2 is YYEKEE (reference sequence). The CDR3 totals 16 residues. In DNA, the CDR3 is TGTGCCAGCAGCAGCACCGGGACAGGGGTTAACTATGGCTACACCTTC. It codes for CASSSTGTGVNYGYTF.

In its sample, this clonotype was seen many times. The chain couples TRBV10-3 to TRBJ1-1; D is unresolved. The CDR3 is 14 amino acids. Germline CDR1 reads ENHRY; CDR2 reads SYGVKD. V shed 3 bases and J shed 0 bases, with 8 bases lying between them. CDR3 sequence reads: CAISDPSLNTEAFF. The CDR3, as DNA: TGTGCCATCAGTGACCCGTCCTTGAACACTGAAGCTTTCTTT.

This clonotype was found many times. J is TRBJ2-3 and V is TRBV28; D is possibly TRBD1 (5 bases). Germline CDR1 MDHEN, CDR2 SYDVKM. V was shortened by 5 bases and J by 0 bases, with 12 bases between the two germline ends. The CDR3 has 15 residues. CDR3 sequence reads: CASSKDTSSTDTQYF. CDR3 DNA sequence: TGTGCCAGCAGTAAGGACACCTCTAGCACAGATACGCAGTATTTT.

This clonotype was seen ten or more times. The chain carries TRBV10-3 and TRBJ1-2; 10 nucleotides line up with TRBD1. After removal of 10 bases from V and 3 bases from J, the junction contained 11 bases not matched to a gene. Germline-derived CDR1 and CDR2 are ENHRY and SYGVKD. The CDR3 consists of 15 residues. The DNA for the CDR3 is TGTGCCACCAGCCGGGACAGGGGCTTCTACTATGGCTACACCTTC. It specifies CATSRDRGFYYGYTF.

This clonotype occurred many times. V is TRBV12-3 or TRBV12-4 and J is TRBJ1-1; 7 nucleotides align to TRBD1. The CDR3 runs to 15 residues. Trimming at V came to 6 bases and at J to 0 bases, leaving 7 bases not matched to a gene. This CDR3 is CASSHRQGMNTEAFF. Written as DNA, the CDR3 is TGTGCCAGCAGCCACCGACAGGGCATGAACACTGAAGCTTTCTTT.

The chain combines TRBV30 with TRBJ2-1; D ambiguous. In germline, CDR1 is GTSNPN, CDR2 SVGIG (reference sequence). This CDR3 spans 13 amino acids. Trimming pared 3 bases from V and 7 bases from J, leaving 13 bases between. The CDR3 sequence: CAWSARLENEQFF. The CDR3 bases are TGTGCCTGGAGCGCGCGCTTGGAAAATGAGCAGTTCTTC.

In its sample, this clonotype was seen a few times. The gene calls are TRBV7-9 and TRBJ1-1; 10 bases align to TRBD1. V dropped 5 bases and J dropped 1; count of bases not matched to a gene: 16. The CDR3 runs to 19 residues. The germline V gene encodes CDR1 SEHNR and CDR2 FQNEAQ (reference sequence). As DNA, the CDR3 is TGTGCCAGCAGCCAGGCTAGCGGGACAGGGGAGTTCGAGAACACTGAAGCTTTCTTT. Protein product: CASSQASGTGEFENTEAFF.

This clonotype was found many times. V and J are TRBV11-2 and TRBJ2-3; TRBD2 is a possible D gene (5 bases). Germline CDR1 is SGHAT and CDR2 is FQNNGV. This CDR3 is built from 12 residues. Trimming took 5 bases from V and 7 from J, leaving 10 bases between them. The CDR3 region has the DNA TGTGCCAGCAGCCCACGGACTTATACGCAGTATTTT. The encoded protein is CASSPRTYTQYF.

This clonotype appeared many times. This chain uses TRBV30 with TRBJ1-2; D not resolved. CDR1 GTSNPN and CDR2 SVGIG come from the germline V gene (reference sequence). The ends were cut back, 0 bases at V and 4 bases at J, with 6 bases in the middle. The CDR3 extends over 12 amino acids. In DNA form, the CDR3 reads TGTGCCTGGAGTGTCTCAGCCTATGGCTACACCTTC. It yields the protein CAWSVSAYGYTF.

This clonotype was recorded many times. This sequence joins TRBV3-1 and TRBJ2-5, with TRBD2 as a possible D gene (6 bases). V was trimmed by 4 bases and J by 6 bases, leaving 21 bases between them. In germline, CDR1 is LGHDT, CDR2 YNNKEL (reference sequence). This CDR3 has 16 amino acids. CDR3 DNA sequence: TGTGCCAGCAGCCCTAATCATAGAGGAGGGAAAAAGACCCAGTACTTC. Translation: CASSPNHRGGKKTQYF.

This clonotype came up a few times. The genes are TRBV9 and TRBJ2-5; no clear D. CDR3 length: 13 residues. Germline-derived CDR1 and CDR2 are SGDLS and YYNGEE. Trimming removed 4 bases at V and 5 bases at J, with 12 bases between. DNA for the CDR3: TGTGCCAGCAGCCCTAACGCGGTGGAGACCCAGTACTTC. Its translation is CASSPNAVETQYF.

In its sample, this clonotype was seen many times. The V and J genes are TRBV5-1 and TRBJ2-5; 7 bases align to TRBD2. The trim removed 2 bases at V and 2 bases at J, leaving 6 bases unmatched. Germline loops: CDR1 SGHRS, CDR2 YFSETQ. This CDR3 is 15 amino acids long. DNA for the CDR3: TGCGCCAGCAGCTTTGGCCGGGGGGAACAAGAGACCCAGTACTTC. This codes for CASSFGRGEQETQYF.

This clonotype was counted between two and nine times. The chain recombines TRBV7-6 with TRBJ2-1, with no clear D. The germline V gene encodes CDR1 SGHVS and CDR2 FNYEAQ. V lost 2 bases to trimming and J lost 4 bases, with 6 bases between them. The CDR3 sequence is 13 residues long. The CDR3 DNA follows: TGTGCCAGCAGCTTATGGGAATACAATGAGCAGTTCTTC. It translates to CASSLWEYNEQFF. The variable domain in full, completed from reference TRBV7-6 and TRBJ2-1, reads GAGVSQSPRYKVTKRGQDVALRCDPISGHVSLYWYRQALGQGPEFLTYFNYEAQQDKSGLPNDRFSAERPEGSISTLTIQRTEQRDSAMYRCASSLWEYNEQFFGPGTRLTVL.

This chain uses TRBV5-5 with TRBJ2-1; 8 bases line up with TRBD2. Trimming removed 7 bases from V and 8 bases from J; junction bases left unmatched: 17. This CDR3 has 16 amino acids. In germline, CDR1 is SGHKS, CDR2 YYEKEE (reference sequence). CDR3 region: CASGRDPGTRLYEQFF. CDR3 nucleotide sequence: TGTGCCAGCGGACGGGACCCCGGGACTAGATTATATGAGCAGTTCTTC.

This chain links TRBV6-1 with TRBJ2-2, with a possible D match to TRBD2 (6 bases). Germline values: CDR1 MNHNS, CDR2 SASEGT. Trimming stripped 3 bases from V and 1 base from J, with 9 bases between. CDR3 length equals 15 residues. The CDR3, as DNA: TGTGCCAGCAGTGAGCGGGACTTGAACACCGGGGAGCTGTTTTTT. Protein: CASSERDLNTGELFF.